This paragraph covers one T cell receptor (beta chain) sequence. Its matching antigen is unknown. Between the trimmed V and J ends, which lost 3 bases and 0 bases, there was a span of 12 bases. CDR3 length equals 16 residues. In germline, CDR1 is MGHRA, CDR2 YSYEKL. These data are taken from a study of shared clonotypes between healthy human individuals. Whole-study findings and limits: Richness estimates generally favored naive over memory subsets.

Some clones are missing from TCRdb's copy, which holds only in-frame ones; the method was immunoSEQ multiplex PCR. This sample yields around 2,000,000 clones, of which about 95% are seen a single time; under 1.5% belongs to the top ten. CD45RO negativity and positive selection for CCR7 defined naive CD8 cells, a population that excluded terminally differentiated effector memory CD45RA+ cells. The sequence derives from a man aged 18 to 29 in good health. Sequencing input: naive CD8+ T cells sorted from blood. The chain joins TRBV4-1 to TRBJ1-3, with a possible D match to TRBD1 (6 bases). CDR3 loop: CASSQIRTVSGNTIYF. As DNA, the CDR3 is TGCGCCAGCAGCCAGATAAGGACAGTCTCTGGAAACACCATATATTTT.